This TCR beta chain was identified during a study of cytomegalovirus exposure and HLA in healthy donors (dated by TCRdb to 2015 to 2018). Looking at the study overall: In an earlier analysis of under 750 of the donors, about 270 Gb of sequence data and some 100 million unique TCR beta sequences from about 190 million T cells were reported. Along with the roughly 670-subject first cohort, a separate validation cohort of over 90 different subjects was used. A later analysis re-examined previously published TCR beta repertoires from just over 650 donors and added high-resolution HLA genotyping to investigate patterns of TCR occurrence. Across around 400 genotyped donors of the cohort, an average of 235,054 unique TCR beta nucleotide sequences per donor were sequenced, and roughly 20% of those sequences were non-productive. All discovery cohort repertoires had been generated on a single sequencing platform. An earlier analysis of fewer than 700 of the donors applied high-throughput TCR beta sequencing to assess whether each TCR beta V gene segment acted as functional or pseudogenic. To predict cytomegalovirus infection status, the study combined high-throughput TCR immunosequencing, statistical association of individual TCRs with disease status, and machine learning. Of the 300 to 450 genotyped donors, roughly 80% fell in the genetic ancestry cluster associated with self-reported Caucasian donors. The number of donors typed differed by locus, with about 629-640 for A, B, C, DRB1 and DQB1, 522 for DQA1, under 610 for DPA1, and 450 to 480 for DPB1. HLA typing covered class I and class II loci at four-digit resolution. Genome-wide SNP genotypes for about 55% of the roughly 670 donors were used in a later genetic analysis, which treated that subset as a discovery cohort. About 300 gigabases of sequencing data and approximately 85 million unique TCR sequences were included in an early release covering roughly 600 HLA-typed donors. About five DR-DQ haplotypes were treated as single units for association and clustering because of strong linkage in the cohort. Rather than drawing on any new phenotypic data, the later analysis identified candidate immune exposures from TCR beta sequences and the way those sequences occurred across donors. The study was designed to test whether signatures of past pathogen exposure could be identified by cataloging public T cell receptors. The study used immunosequencing to profile the T cell repertoires of 600 to 850 subjects and linked those repertoires to cytomegalovirus serostatus. Alongside the repertoire data, information on donor age, sex, ethnicity and CMV serostatus was compiled.

As for this clone: Its recognized antigen is unknown.

Here is what the overall study found, with its caveats: Broadly in line with IMGT annotations, most TCR beta V segments showed up in productive rearrangements about 87% or about 30% of the time in an earlier analysis of approximately 600 of the donors. In this cohort, only TCR beta chains were sequenced, and detectable features were limited by the absence of alpha or paired-chain data. At a false discovery rate of 0.05, a later analysis linked about 16,000 TCR beta sequences to specific HLA alleles. The classifier was reported to diagnose cytomegalovirus status with high specificity and sensitivity in both the original cohort and the validation cohort. In a later analysis, HLA-associated TCR beta chains showed more clonal expansion and lower generation probabilities than non-associated chains that were equally common. Because HLA typing was unavailable for some donors at each locus, only the typed subset was used in association tests. Compared with the roughly 710-donor mean, donors in an Asian-associated ancestry cluster had fewer N-insertions in productive TCRs, according to a later genetic analysis. A cluster of highly shared sequence variants was judged likely to represent a technical artifact of the sequencing pipeline. The study gave a list of 150 to 200 TCR beta chains associated with cytomegalovirus. CMV serostatus was the only immune exposure information available for the cohort. Over 15 rarely observed V segments, including chromosome 9 orphons, were excluded from the earlier analysis of almost 600 of the donors because counts were too low. Several of the top co-occurrence clusters appeared to be linked to parvovirus B19, influenza, CMV and Epstein-Barr virus, according to a later analysis. A further reported finding was that TCR beta sequences accurately predicted the HLA-A and HLA-B alleles for most subjects in the first cohort. The authors suggested that the approach could potentially be generalized to other disease states and immunological phenotypes. Across donors, most TCR sequences were observed very rarely, whereas some public TCRs were present in many individuals. Some IMGT-functional V segments, including TRBV6-2 and TRBV6-3, could not be distinguished by the 87-base-pair reads and were therefore excluded. Assigning TCR associations to individual alleles was difficult when HLA alleles, especially DR and DQ, strongly co-occurred. Roughly uniform sequencing depth across donors was assumed in presence/absence analyses, although this assumption may not hold. Three of the identified cytomegalovirus-associated TCR beta chains were confirmed in vitro to be specific for cytomegalovirus antigens. In a later analysis, most CMV-associated TCR beta chains were found to appear HLA-restricted, with HLA associations seemingly driven largely by CMV exposure. According to a later analysis, TCR association rates differed among HLA loci, with DRB1 alleles showing the most associated TCRs and HLA-C alleles showing the fewest. A later genetic analysis associated a missense DCLRE1C variant with V-gene and J-gene trimming of TCR beta chains, and an independent cohort replicated the association. Linkage disequilibrium might explain the correlated functional status among segregating V segments, but an unknown experimental factor could not be excluded.

The germline V gene yields SGHVS for CDR1 and FNYEAQ for CDR2. Counted from cysteine to phenylalanine, this CDR3 has 16 amino acids. The retained sequence is limited to the CDR3, 48 bases, with the frame set at the first base. Compared with germline, V lacks 3 bases and J lacks 4 bases; bases without a gene match: 8. The protocol used for the library was the immunoSEQ multiplex PCR assay. The multiplex PCR relied on a mix of 60 forward primers for TCR Vbeta segments and 13 reverse primers for TCR Jbeta segments. Amplification of the CDR3 region of rearranged TCR beta genes was performed with a multiplex PCR assay on genomic DNA. The amplified TCR beta libraries were sequenced on the Illumina HiSeq System as 87-base-pair reads. The authors' analysis ran thus. In a later analysis, 80 million or so unique TCR beta chains were counted across the roughly 610 repertoires, and roughly 10 million of these chains were shared by at least two donors. Raw reads were error-corrected and collapsed into unique sequences with a nearest-neighbor algorithm that merged closely related sequences to remove PCR and sequencing errors. Alignment of CDR3 sequences to IMGT reference sequences was used to assign V, D and J gene segments. For a sequence to be retained, at least a six-nucleotide match to both a V gene segment and a J gene segment was required. Rearrangements were called productive when the CDR3 lacked stop codons and stayed in frame with V and J; all others were non-productive. Following IMGT convention, CDR3 was defined as the stretch from the second conserved V-encoded cysteine to the conserved J-encoded phenylalanine. The earlier analysis of about 560 of the donors excluded any sequence lacking an unambiguous match to a single V gene segment. In an earlier analysis of more than 500 of the donors, a V segment was called functional when productive rearrangements were above 56.7%, and segregating when the standard deviation between donors exceeded 5%. To diagnose cytomegalovirus status from the catalog of TCR beta chain sequences, a statistical classification framework was built. A later analysis assigned V and J genes by comparing TCR nucleotide sequences with IMGT/GENE-DB human TR gene sequences. Using the TCRdist pipeline, a later analysis assigned CDR3 sequences along with most-parsimonious VDJ recombination scenarios. In a later analysis, each TCR beta chain was defined by its CDR3 amino acid sequence together with its V-gene family, and reads without a unique V-gene family were excluded. A later analysis removed several hundred highly shared, low-generation-probability nucleotide sequences to deal with suspected cross-contamination and a sequencing artifact. In a later analysis, a clonal expansion index was calculated for each public chain from normalized within-repertoire ranks of inferred template counts. In a later analysis, generation probabilities were computed with a VDJ recombination model fitted to out-of-frame rearrangements, and the resulting probabilities were checked against IGoR. A later analysis scored TCR-TCR, TCR-HLA and TCR-CMV co-occurrence with hypergeometric tests, applying a repertoire-size bias correction to TCR pairs. A later analysis estimated false discovery rates by permuting HLA or CMV assignments 20 times. In a later analysis, co-occurring TCRs were grouped using DBSCAN, and TCRdist sequence similarity was added for clustering within HLA-allele-positive subsets. Co-occurrence clustering excluded repertoires with fewer than 30,000 or more than 120,000 public chains, plus five with anomalous nucleotide sharing. This is the immuneACCESS table as TCRdb keeps it, with only in-frame sequences that have V and J called. A part of the clones is gone; compared with another copy, unresolved V genes explain less than half, and the rest is unexplained. The V and J calls and clone size are taken from that table; D and trimming were inferred from the DNA. The data table for this sample lists about 110,000 clones. The ten top clones hold 6.8% of the sample.

The cohort consisted of 670 or so healthy bone marrow donors. At the time of sampling, every cohort member was nominally healthy, though immune exposures that went unrecorded were likely present. The donor was CMV seropositive and was included in the group of around 300 seropositive cohort members. A peripheral blood sample was collected from each donor, and TCR beta sequencing was performed on peripheral blood mononuclear cells. Genomic DNA was extracted from the blood cell samples with the Qiagen DNeasy Blood Extraction Kit. The sequenced sample consisted of PBMCs. This TCR came from a man aged 40-55 years in good health and CMV-seropositive. The rearranged segments are TRBV7-6 and TRBJ2-5, and 10 bases in between align with TRBD2. The nucleotide sequence is TGTGCCAGCAGCTTGGAGGCTAGCGGGAGTAGAGAGACCCAGTACTTC. Its coded protein is CASSLEASGSRETQYF.